Reported below is one TCR beta chain. Its antigen is unidentified. Data came from immunoSEQ multiplex PCR; TCRdb stores just in-frame clones and leaves some out. The sample carries roughly 350,000 clones, roughly 84% recorded once. These data are taken from a study of Ad26.COV2.S vaccination and SARS-CoV-2 variants. Treatment described: some 20 received Ad26.COV2.S at low or high dose, single or two shots; 5 received placebo; per-sample allocation not given. Repertoires come from day 63 after the first vaccine or placebo injection. Germline V lookup: CDR1 MRHNA, CDR2 SNTAGT. The ends were cut back, 3 bases at V and 0 bases at J, with 13 bases in the middle. There are 16 residues in the CDR3. Study-wide findings and caveats: The breadth of spike-specific CD8+ and CD4+ T cell responses after vaccination was reportedly substantial. Across vaccine and placebo recipients, the breadth of non-spike TCRs was similar.

This sequence joins TRBV6-4 and TRBJ2-3; D not certain. This sequence originates from a person between 18 and 60 years old who received the Ad26.COV2.S COVID-19 vaccine or a placebo. The sample consisted of peripheral blood, taken in a trial of Ad26.COV2.S vaccine versus placebo. The DNA for the CDR3 is TGTGCCAGCAGTGATTCCCCGCAGGCTAGCACAGATACGCAGTATTTT. Amino acids: CASSDSPQASTDTQYF.